Listed here are 20 T cell receptor beta chains from one sample, sequenced in a study of OX40 agonist ivuxolimab in advanced cancers. The repertoire was sequenced with immunoSEQ multiplex PCR; TCRdb's copy has only in-frame clones and lacks some. The sample lists about 62,000 clones, around 74% seen once, with under 13% in the top ten. Sample: CD4+ or CD8+ T cells sorted from blood, taken in a trial of the OX40 agonist ivuxolimab. These receptors were taken from an adult with an advanced solid tumor such as melanoma, head and neck, liver or kidney cancer.

This clone was seen more than once but under ten times. The gene calls are TRBV9 and TRBJ2-2; no clear D. The CDR3 contains 14 residues. V was trimmed by 2 bases and J by 0 bases, leaving 5 bases between them. From germline, CDR1 is SGDLS and CDR2 YYNGEE. CDR3 in amino acids: CASSVGTNTGELFF. The DNA for the CDR3 is TGTGCCAGCAGCGTTGGGACGAACACCGGGGAGCTGTTTTTT.

The rearrangement links TRBV6-5 to TRBJ2-3; 15 bases agree with TRBD2. Germline V gene data show CDR1 as MNHEY and CDR2 as SVGAGI. This CDR3 is built from 16 residues. V was clipped by 2 bases and J by 6 bases; unmatched bases: 3. The CDR3 sequence: CASSYGLAGGPDTQYF. CDR3 nucleotide sequence: TGTGCCAGCAGTTACGGACTAGCGGGGGGGCCGGATACGCAGTATTTT.

This sequence joins TRBV21-1 and TRBJ2-6; TRBD1 reflects the table's D call only, with no check against the DNA. TRBV21-1 is classified as a pseudogene. This CDR3 has 22 amino acids. CDR3 region: CASSKADARRGHGESGANVLTF. The CDR3 region has the DNA TGTGCCAGCAGCAAAGCGGACGCCCGCCGGGGACATGGGGAGTCTGGGGCCAACGTCCTGACTTTC.

The rearrangement joins TRBV9 to TRBJ2-1; 9 bases map to TRBD1. V trimming: 0 bases; J trimming: 2 bases; junction bases outside the gene matches: 3. CDR3 length: 16 amino acids. Germline V gene lookup returns CDR1 SGDLS and CDR2 YYNGEE. CDR3 sequence: CASSVEGTGTYNEQFF. The CDR3 DNA reads TGTGCCAGCAGCGTAGAGGGGACAGGGACCTACAATGAGCAGTTCTTC.

This chain links TRBV19 with TRBJ1-5; the D gene is possibly TRBD1 (5 bases). The germline V gene has CDR1 LNHDA and CDR2 SQIVND (reference sequence). The germline V and J ends were trimmed by 7 bases and 6 bases, with 19 bases remaining between them. This CDR3 has 15 amino acids. CDR3 residues: CASNPRGGSGQPQHF. CDR3 bases: TGTGCCAGTAACCCTAGGGGAGGTTCTGGTCAGCCCCAGCATTTT.

Concerning this clone: The DNA is omitted, as the CDR3 cannot be located on it reliably, and the CDR3 follows TCRdb's listing. V usage is TRBV5-8 and J usage is TRBJ2-3; no DNA check was done on the table's D call, TRBD1. From germline, CDR1 is SGHTS and CDR2 YDEGEE. A total of 16 residues make up the CDR3, ends included. The CDR3 spells CASSFTSVGLTDTQYF.

The rearrangement links TRBV2 to TRBJ2-5; no reliable D call. The J call may not be correct, given that the DNA end is closer to TRBJ2-7. Germline V gene lookup returns CDR1 SNHLY and CDR2 FYNNEI. The CDR3 consists of 14 residues. CDR3 sequence reads: CASSEWYQTYEQYF. CDR3 DNA sequence: TGTGCCAGCAGTGAGTGGTACCAAACCTACGAGCAGTACTTC.

This chain uses TRBV7-9 with TRBJ2-1; D is possibly TRBD2 (7 bases). Trimming left V 8 bases short and J 4 bases short, with 9 bases between. The germline CDR1 and CDR2 sequences are SEHNR and FQNEAQ (reference sequence). The CDR3 spans 12 residues. The CDR3 sequence is CASGGAYNEQFF. The CDR3 DNA reads as TGTGCCAGCGGGGGGGCTTACAATGAGCAGTTCTTC.

This clone was seen a single time. The chain has TRBV11-3 and TRBJ2-1; 8 bases line up with TRBD1. The V segment lost 5 bases and the J segment 9 bases; nucleotides outside the gene matches: 9. The CDR3 contains 14 residues. Germline CDR1 and CDR2: SGHNT and YENEEA. The CDR3 protein is CASSKGQAVPEQFF. CDR3 nucleotides: TGTGCCAGCAGCAAGGGACAGGCCGTTCCTGAGCAGTTCTTC.

The chain employs TRBV10-3 and TRBJ2-7; 8 nucleotides align to TRBD2. J was trimmed by 6 bases and V by 10 bases; bases with no gene match: 11. CDR1 is ENHRY and CDR2 is SYGVKD in the germline V gene. The CDR3 is 13 amino acids. As DNA, the CDR3 is TGTGCCACCGTGAAAGGGCTAGCGGGCGAGCAGTACTTC. Translating gives CATVKGLAGEQYF.

The rearrangement joins TRBV5-6 to TRBJ1-2; D is unclear. The germline gives CDR1 SGHDT, CDR2 YYEEEE. Trimming took off 4 bases at V and 8 bases at J, with 9 bases between the two ends. The CDR3 runs 11 residues. For the CDR3, the DNA is TGTGCCAGCAGCCCGGGTGGGGGCTACACCTTC. Translated: CASSPGGGYTF.

The gene calls are TRBV28 and TRBJ1-1; D may be TRBD1 (5 bases). The germline CDR1 and CDR2 sequences are MDHEN and SYDVKM. This CDR3 comprises 13 residues. CDR3 DNA: TGTGCTATCAGGGCCCCTAGGAACACTGAAGCTTTCTTT. Translating gives CAIRAPRNTEAFF.

J is TRBJ1-2 and V is TRBV2; 8 bases align to TRBD1. The J segment lost 2 bases and the V segment lost 6 bases, leaving 8 bases of the junction unmatched. The CDR3 has 15 amino acids. Germline V gene data show CDR1 as SNHLY and CDR2 as FYNNEI. This CDR3 reads CASRSMGQENYGYTF. CDR3 DNA: TGTGCCAGCAGATCCATGGGACAGGAGAACTATGGCTACACCTTC.

The V call is TRBV6-5, the J call TRBJ1-5; tentative D call: TRBD1 (6 bases). The CDR3 runs to 12 residues. Trimming pared 5 bases from V and 7 bases from J, leaving 9 bases between. Germline CDR1 is MNHEY and CDR2 is SVGAGI. Here the CDR3 DNA reads TGTGCCAGCAGTACCACAGGGCAGCCCCAGCATTTT. Encoded protein: CASSTTGQPQHF.

The chain uses TRBV7-2 and TRBJ1-2, with D maybe TRBD1 (6 bases). This CDR3 is built from 14 residues. V was clipped by 5 bases and J by 2 bases, with 12 bases between them. Germline V CDR1 and CDR2: SGHTA, FQGNSA. The CDR3, as DNA: TGTGCCAGCAGCCAGGACAGAACGAACTATGGCTACACCTTC. This translates into CASSQDRTNYGYTF.

The chain carries TRBV30 and TRBJ1-6; the match to TRBD1 covers 10 bases. Germline loops: CDR1 GTSNPN, CDR2 SVGIG (reference sequence). The CDR3 loop spans 19 amino acids. J lost 3 bases, V lost 0 bases, and 11 bases had no gene match. In DNA, the CDR3 is TGTGCCTGGAGTGTACCGAATTGGGACAGGGGCGTCTATAATTCACCCCTCCACTTT. Translated: CAWSVPNWDRGVYNSPLHF.

This clone has only a few counts. The V gene is TRBV10-2, the J gene TRBJ2-3; D not resolved. V was trimmed by 11 bases and J by 6 bases, leaving 18 bases between them. Germline V lookup: CDR1 WSHSY, CDR2 SAAADI. The CDR3 is 13 residues long. This CDR3 reads CAGAGHSFDTQYF. The CDR3 DNA sequence: TGCGCCGGCGCAGGCCATAGCTTCGATACGCAGTATTTT.

This chain connects TRBV6-6 to TRBJ2-7, with D perhaps TRBD1 (6 bases). V was cut by 7 bases and J by 8 bases, with 24 bases left in between. Looked up from germline, CDR1 is MNHNY and CDR2 is SVGAGI (reference sequence). The CDR3 contains 15 residues. The CDR3, as DNA: TGTGCCAGCATCGACTCCGGGACACGACATACGAAGCAGTACTTC. Translated: CASIDSGTRHTKQYF.

This clone has at least ten counts. This sequence joins TRBV9 and TRBJ1-1, with 9 bases fitting TRBD1. Per germline, CDR1 SGDLS and CDR2 YYNGEE. The CDR3 loop spans 14 amino acids. The V gene end was trimmed by 4 bases and the J gene end by 4 bases; junction bases not matched to a gene: 5. The CDR3 nucleotides are TGTGCCAGCAGCCCAACAGGGGGCTTCACTGAAGCTTTCTTT. Amino acid sequence: CASSPTGGFTEAFF.

This clone was observed a single time. This same CDR3 is encoded by further DNA sequences in the sample. This chain joins TRBV7-6 and TRBJ2-2, with D perhaps matching TRBD2 (6 bases). From germline, CDR1 is SGHVS and CDR2 FNYEAQ. The V gene lost 3 bases and the J gene lost 5 bases, with 10 bases spanning the gap. The CDR3 is 14 residues long. This CDR3 reads CASSLGRGTGELFF. The CDR3 DNA sequence: TGTGCCAGCAGCTTGGGTCGGGGGACCGGGGAGCTGTTTTTT.